The rows below give T cell receptor beta chains drawn from one sample of a study of identical twins. Using its own MiXCR run on the 5' RACE reads, TCRdb lists one record per CDR3 protein. Of some 200,000 distinct CDR3 sequences listed, around 8.1% are singletons. These data were also filed under a second study, of yellow fever vaccine responses in identical twins.

The source material was memory (CD45RO+) T cells sorted from blood. These receptors all come from a woman aged 18-29 years in good health. CDR3s leave out the opening cysteine and the closing phenylalanine or tryptophan. Fields, in order: clone size, V gene, J gene, D gene, CDR3 protein. A D gene is named only where the DNA matches it firmly. Size is omitted from some rows. Given values are once, few, many or a class for expanded clones.

NA,TRBV10-2,TRBJ2-3,NA,ASNRDGLTDTQY
many,TRBV12-3/TRBV12-4,TRBJ2-5,TRBD1,ASSLRGQSETQY
few,TRBV9,TRBJ2-3,TRBD1,ASSANRGHTDTQY
NA,TRBV20-1,TRBJ2-1,TRBD2,SAAGVAGGYNEQF
NA,TRBV7-6,TRBJ2-5,TRBD2,ASSLDGGSQETQY
many,TRBV20-1,TRBJ1-1,NA,SARDLERVYTEAF
NA,TRBV7-2,TRBJ2-1,NA,ASSQLVSSYNEQF
NA,TRBV5-1,TRBJ2-5,TRBD1,ASSPSTGVPQETQY
few,TRBV10-3,TRBJ2-7,NA,AISEGWDEQY
NA,TRBV12-3/TRBV12-4,TRBJ2-6,NA,ASSLSSNVLT
few,TRBV12-3/TRBV12-4,TRBJ2-4,TRBD1,ASTVTGAADIQY
NA,TRBV6-2/TRBV6-3,TRBJ2-1,TRBD2,ASHEAGGPNNEQF
NA,TRBV2,TRBJ2-5,TRBD2,ASRRLAGGSQETQY
many,TRBV9,TRBJ2-7,NA,ASVRVGISYEQY
many,TRBV20-1,TRBJ2-5,NA,SVPGRVLSSQY
NA,TRBV7-2,TRBJ2-3,NA,ASSLASGPLDTQY
NA,TRBV27,TRBJ2-1,TRBD1,ASRGQGVNEQF
NA,TRBV20-1,TRBJ1-4,TRBD1,SARAYRGANEKLF
few,TRBV12-3/TRBV12-4,TRBJ2-2,TRBD1,ASTVGTGRIGELF
NA,TRBV6-1,TRBJ2-2,NA,ASRPQGGGTGELF
many,TRBV20-1,TRBJ1-1,TRBD1,SAIRDRGFTEVF
few,TRBV2,TRBJ1-4,TRBD1,ASSEAGTGGEKLF
NA,TRBV20-1,TRBJ2-5,TRBD1,SARGAQGDETQY
NA,TRBV11-3,TRBJ2-1,TRBD2,ASSLEAGVYNEQF
NA,TRBV7-9,TRBJ1-2,NA,ATSGLVGYGYT
many,TRBV20-1,TRBJ2-3,TRBD2,SASGGSGRARTDTQY
many,TRBV7-9,TRBJ2-5,TRBD2,ASSLKRGVSKETQY
many,TRBV11-2,TRBJ2-3,NA,ASSLGTDTQY
few,TRBV20-1,TRBJ2-7,TRBD2,SATTLQGGRYEQY
NA,TRBV6-2/TRBV6-3,TRBJ2-7,NA,ASSYSSTGAYEQY
few,TRBV12-3/TRBV12-4,TRBJ2-1,TRBD2,ASSLVLAGDGDEQF
many,TRBV5-6,TRBJ2-7,TRBD1,ASEMTGLREQY
few,TRBV21-1,TRBJ2-2,NA,ASSKGNSWEAGELF
many,TRBV5-8,TRBJ2-3,NA,ASSSHLGPIQTDTQY
few,TRBV4-1,TRBJ1-4,TRBD1,ASRIQDRAEKLF
many,TRBV28,TRBJ1-5,NA,ASFYSNQPQH
NA,TRBV7-2,TRBJ2-5,NA,ASSLAGRVKETQY
many,TRBV12-3/TRBV12-4,TRBJ2-6,NA,ASSWGGGANVLT
many,TRBV14,TRBJ2-1,NA,ASSQRIGHPEQF
few,TRBV20-1,TRBJ2-7,NA,SAKRGAHEQY
NA,TRBV3-1,TRBJ2-2,NA,ASSPGKGSDTGELF
NA,TRBV28,TRBJ2-5,TRBD2,ASRTSGRGETQY
NA,TRBV20-1,TRBJ2-1,TRBD2,SARKGLAYNEQF
NA,TRBV20-1,TRBJ2-1,TRBD2,SASAGTSGRVYNEQF
NA,TRBV20-1,TRBJ1-2,TRBD1,SANPGGSYGYT
NA,TRBV24-1,TRBJ2-3,TRBD2,ATSELAQTSGGAWIDTQY
NA,TRBV29-1,TRBJ1-2,NA,SAQGYT
NA,TRBV4-3,TRBJ2-3,NA,ASSAQRNDGHTDTQY
many,TRBV29-1,TRBJ2-3,TRBD2,SVTSVLPTDTQY
NA,TRBV7-2,TRBJ2-3,NA,ASSLTPGQQDTQY
NA,TRBV3-1,TRBJ2-5,NA,ASSSVQSYQETQY
few,TRBV3-1,TRBJ2-7,NA,ASSAGPAGDYEQY
many,TRBV20-1,TRBJ2-7,TRBD2,SASLGLMGGEQY